These 32 T cell receptor beta chains share one sample of origin, sequenced in a study of a mutant IDH1 vaccine in newly diagnosed glioma. The time point is: week 47, end of study. Doses consisted of 300 ug of mutant IDH1 20-mer peptide each, paired with topical imiquimod. No antigen has been assigned to these receptors. The table came from immunoSEQ multiplex PCR; TCRdb's copy has only in-frame clones and leaves some out. The table shows approximately 52,000 clones, with 70% to 85% occurring only once. The source material was PBMCs, sampled from a glioma patient whose treatment included an IDH1 peptide vaccine. The receptors stem from a woman in her thirties or forties with glioma. Some clones in this sample may be carry-over from other donors' samples.

The chain is built from TRBV10-1 and TRBJ2-7; D uncertain. V was trimmed by 6 bases and J by 3 bases, leaving 9 bases between them. The CDR3 extends over 12 amino acids. Per the germline V gene, CDR1 is WNHNN and CDR2 is SYGVQD (reference sequence). The DNA of the CDR3 is TGCGCCAGCAGCGCTAGAGGCTACGAGCAGTACTTC. Amino acid sequence: CASSARGYEQYF.

The chain couples TRBV4-1 to TRBJ1-4, with TRBD1 identical over 7 bases. Germline assignment: CDR1 MGHRA and CDR2 YSYEKL. The CDR3 is made up of 19 amino acids. V shed 4 bases and J 0 bases; nucleotides not matched to a gene: 14. CDR3 sequence: CASSPGRARGRTTNEKLFF. The DNA of the CDR3 is TGCGCCAGCAGCCCGGGGCGGGCCAGGGGGAGGACAACTAATGAAAAACTGTTTTTT.

V is TRBV2 and J is TRBJ1-5, with D maybe TRBD1 (5 bases). The CDR3 runs to 15 residues. Germline CDR1 is SNHLY and CDR2 is FYNNEI. V was shortened by 0 bases and J by 6 bases, with 12 bases between the two germline ends. This CDR3 is CASSEAQGWSQPQHF. CDR3 coding DNA: TGTGCCAGCAGTGAAGCGCAGGGTTGGTCTCAGCCCCAGCATTTT.

The count of this clone is one. For the CDR3, the DNA is TGTGCCACCAGCAGGGACCGACAGGGAGTGGCCTACGAGCAGTACTTC. It encodes CATSRDRQGVAYEQYF. This chain connects TRBV15 to TRBJ2-7, with 7 bases that match TRBD1. The CDR3 consists of 16 residues. The V gene's germline CDR1 is LNHNV and CDR2 YYDKDF (reference sequence). The V gene end was trimmed by 3 bases and the J gene end by 2 bases; junction bases not matched to a gene: 10.

CDR3 in DNA: TGTGCCAGCAGCGGGGACAGGGGGAACACTGAAGCTTTCTTT. Residues: CASSGDRGNTEAFF. The chain combines TRBV9 with TRBJ1-1; TRBD1 matches at 10 bases. Germline assignment: CDR1 SGDLS and CDR2 YYNGEE. The V segment lost 3 bases and the J segment 1 base; nucleotides outside the gene matches: 0. The CDR3 length is 14 residues.

The V call is TRBV7-9, the J call TRBJ1-1; no clear D gene. Trimming removed 6 bases from V and 0 bases from J, with 8 bases in between. Germline V gene sequence: CDR1 SEHNR, CDR2 FQNEAQ (reference sequence). The CDR3 totals 13 residues. As DNA, the CDR3 is TGTGCCAGCAGTTTAACCATGAACACTGAAGCTTTCTTT. Protein sequence: CASSLTMNTEAFF.

The chain couples TRBV9 to TRBJ2-1; 12 bases are shared with TRBD2. The germline gives CDR1 SGDLS, CDR2 YYNGEE. This CDR3 comprises 14 residues. The ends lost 4 bases at V and 10 bases at J; junction bases unmatched: 6. CDR3 in amino acids: CASSPSGGASEQFF. The CDR3 region has the DNA TGTGCCAGCAGCCCTAGCGGGGGGGCCAGCGAGCAGTTCTTC.

A few counts support this clone. This chain joins TRBV4-1 and TRBJ1-2; no definite D call. This CDR3 has 13 amino acids. Trimming left V 0 bases short and J 4 bases short, with 6 bases between. CDR1 is MGHRA, CDR2 YSYEKL, per germline. CDR3 nucleotide sequence: TGCGCCAGCAGCCAAGAAGGGTTCTATGGCTACACCTTC. This codes for CASSQEGFYGYTF.

The chain has TRBV28 and TRBJ1-2; D perhaps matches TRBD1 (5 bases). This CDR3 has 12 amino acids. The V end lost 6 bases, the J end lost 6 bases, and 11 bases lay between the germline ends. The germline gives CDR1 MDHEN, CDR2 SYDVKM. CDR3 nucleotides: TGTGCCAGCAGGCCACCGGGGCATGGCTACACCTTC. Encoded protein: CASRPPGHGYTF.

The chain joins TRBV27 to TRBJ2-5; D gene uncertain. This CDR3 has 12 amino acids. Trimming left V 8 bases short and J 5 bases short, with 12 bases between. CDR1 MNHEY and CDR2 SMNVEV come from the germline V gene (reference sequence). DNA for the CDR3: TGTGCCAGCGGCCTAACTCCTGAGACCCAGTACTTC. As protein: CASGLTPETQYF.

The V gene is TRBV5-1, the J gene TRBJ2-1; D not resolved. CDR1 is SGHRS and CDR2 is YFSETQ in the germline V gene. CDR3 size: 14 residues. Trimming took 0 bases from V and 2 from J, leaving 6 bases between them. DNA of the CDR3: TGCGCCAGCAGCTTGGTTGGGGCCTACAATGAGCAGTTCTTC. Encoded protein: CASSLVGAYNEQFF.

This chain joins TRBV2 and TRBJ2-7; TRBD1 or TRBD2 may be the D gene (5 bases each). Deletions cut 8 bases from V and 3 bases from J, with 17 bases between. The CDR3 extends over 14 amino acids. In germline, CDR1 is SNHLY, CDR2 FYNNEI. CDR3 in DNA: TGTGCCAGCTACCGGGACCGTTCCTTCTACGAGCAGTACTTC. This sequence encodes CASYRDRSFYEQYF.

V gene TRBV7-8 combines with J gene TRBJ1-2; a weak D match, TRBD1 (6 bases). In germline, CDR1 is SGHVS, CDR2 FQNEAQ. V lost 7 bases and J lost 7, with 25 bases in between. This CDR3 has 16 residues. Written as DNA, the CDR3 is TGTGCCAGCATCCAAGGGGGGGGCGGCGACATTGGTGGCTACACCTTC. Its protein is CASIQGGGGDIGGYTF.

V is TRBV18 and J is TRBJ2-2, with 11 bases identical to TRBD1. The CDR3 consists of 15 residues. V dropped 3 bases and J dropped 4; count of bases not matched to a gene: 1. From germline, CDR1 is KGHSH and CDR2 LQKENI. This CDR3 is CASSPDRGRTGELFF. CDR3 nucleotides: TGTGCCAGCTCACCGGACAGGGGGCGCACCGGGGAGCTGTTTTTT.

The chain is built from TRBV30 and TRBJ2-5; no clear D. The J call could be wrong; TRBJ2-7 is a better fit for the DNA end. Per the germline V gene, CDR1 is GTSNPN and CDR2 is SVGIG (reference sequence). The CDR3 spans 11 residues. The CDR3 spells CAWSSPYEQYF. The CDR3 DNA is TGTGCCTGGAGTTCTCCTTACGAGCAGTACTTC.

The J gene is TRBJ2-7, the V gene TRBV6-5; tentative D call: TRBD1 (5 bases). Germline V gene lookup returns CDR1 MNHEY and CDR2 SVGAGI. The CDR3 has 15 amino acids. The V end was cut by 3 bases, the J end by 4 bases, with 16 bases between. The CDR3 region has the DNA TGTGCCAGCAGTTATGCCCAGGGTCGTAAATACGAGCAGTACTTC. It translates to CASSYAQGRKYEQYF.

This sequence joins TRBV7-2 and TRBJ2-7, with D unclear. This CDR3 has 15 residues. V was pared by 3 bases and J by 0 bases, with 12 bases between. Germline assignment: CDR1 SGHTA and CDR2 FQGNSA. This chain's CDR3 is CASSFGRLSSYEQYF. CDR3 coding DNA: TGTGCCAGCAGCTTCGGCAGACTGAGCTCCTACGAGCAGTACTTC.

The V and J genes are TRBV2 and TRBJ2-7; TRBD1 aligns across 7 bases. After removal of 4 bases from V and 9 bases from J, the junction contained 6 bases not matched to a gene. The V gene's germline CDR1 is SNHLY and CDR2 FYNNEI. The CDR3 is made up of 12 amino acids. DNA for the CDR3: TGTGCCAGCAGTGTGGACAGGCCAACGCAGTACTTC. Amino acid sequence: CASSVDRPTQYF.

The chain uses TRBV5-6 and TRBJ1-6; D gene ambiguous. This CDR3 contains 14 residues. The V gene lost 1 base and the J gene lost 4 bases, with 6 bases spanning the gap. CDR1 is SGHDT, CDR2 YYEEEE, per germline. The CDR3: CASSLRGYNSPLHF. CDR3 in DNA: TGTGCCAGCAGCTTGCGCGGGTATAATTCACCCCTCCACTTT.

The V call is TRBV27, the J call TRBJ2-7; TRBD1 agrees at 8 bases. CDR1 and CDR2 (germline): MNHEY, SMNVEV (reference sequence). Trimming cost V 3 bases and J 7 bases; bases outside gene matches: 8. This CDR3 comprises 14 residues. The CDR3 DNA is TGTGCCAGCAGTTTGGGTCAGGGGGCGCGGGAGCAGTACTTC. Its translation is CASSLGQGAREQYF.

This chain links TRBV6-6 with TRBJ1-3; D is unresolved. V lost 2 bases to trimming and J lost 0 bases, with 11 bases between them. CDR1 MNHNY and CDR2 SVGAGI come from the germline V gene (reference sequence). The CDR3 has 16 amino acids. The CDR3 bases are TGTGCCAGCAGTTACGATCCGGTCCGCTCTGGAAACACCATATATTTT. Translating gives CASSYDPVRSGNTIYF.

V gene TRBV9 combines with J gene TRBJ1-2; 9 bases match TRBD1. Per germline, CDR1 SGDLS and CDR2 YYNGEE. The V and J ends lost 3 bases and 3 bases, in that order; junction bases with no gene match: 6. This CDR3 region has 15 residues. CDR3 sequence (DNA): TGTGCCAGCAGCGCCACAGGGGGCGAGTACTATGGCTACACCTTC. Encoded protein: CASSATGGEYYGYTF.

In DNA form, the CDR3 reads TGTGCCAGCAGCGATACCCGGGACAGGGACCAAGAGACCCAGTACTTC. Its translation: CASSDTRDRDQETQYF. The chain has TRBV7-8 and TRBJ2-5, with 9 bases matching TRBD1. With 5 bases clipped from V and 0 bases from J, the junction kept 7 bases outside the gene matches. This CDR3 comprises 16 residues. Germline CDR1 SGHVS, CDR2 FQNEAQ. The complete variable domain, with remaining parts taken from reference TRBV7-8 and TRBJ2-5, reads GAGVSQSPRYKVAKRGQDVALRCDPISGHVSLFWYQQALGQGPEFLTYFQNEAQLDKSGLPSDRFFAERPEGSVSTLKIQRTQQEDSAVYLCASSDTRDRDQETQYFGPGTRLLVL.

This clone was observed a few times. The J gene is TRBJ2-2, the V gene TRBV19; 14 nucleotides line up with TRBD2. The germline V gene encodes CDR1 LNHDA and CDR2 SQIVND (reference sequence). With V trimmed by 6 bases and J by 1 base, 4 bases remained unmatched. The CDR3 consists of 17 residues. CDR3 sequence reads: CASSRTSGGMNTGELFF. CDR3 sequence (DNA): TGTGCCAGTAGCCGGACTAGCGGGGGGATGAACACCGGGGAGCTGTTTTTT.

V and J are TRBV7-9 and TRBJ2-5; 11 bases are a match to TRBD2. The CDR3 has 16 amino acids. V was clipped by 5 bases and J by 3 bases; unmatched bases: 8. Germline-derived CDR1 and CDR2 are SEHNR and FQNEAQ (reference sequence). The CDR3 sequence: CASSKGGLAAKETQYF. CDR3 nucleotide sequence: TGTGCCAGCAGCAAGGGGGGACTAGCGGCGAAAGAGACCCAGTACTTC. Based on the CDR3 plus reference TRBV7-9 and TRBJ2-5, the full variable domain is DTGVSQNPRHKITKRGQNVTFRCDPISEHNRLYWYRQTLGQGPEFLTYFQNEAQLEKSRLLSDRFSAERPKGSFSTLEIQRTEQGDSAMYLCASSKGGLAAKETQYFGPGTRLLVL.

This clone has just a few counts. This sequence joins TRBV11-2 and TRBJ2-2, with a tentative D call TRBD2 (5 bases). The CDR3 spans 14 residues. Germline CDR1 reads SGHAT; CDR2 reads FQNNGV. The V and J ends lost 5 bases and 6 bases respectively, with 13 bases between them. The CDR3 DNA is TGTGCCAGCAGCCGCTCTCGGGGAGCCGGGGAGCTGTTTTTT. It specifies CASSRSRGAGELFF.

The CDR3 loop is CASSTRSYNEQFF. The CDR3 DNA reads as TGTGCCAGCTCGACCCGATCCTACAATGAGCAGTTCTTC. The V gene is TRBV6-5, the J gene TRBJ2-1; D uncertain. This CDR3 contains 13 residues. Germline assignment: CDR1 MNHEY and CDR2 SVGAGI. The V and J ends lost 8 bases and 1 base respectively, with 9 bases between them.

The chain combines TRBV2 with TRBJ2-5, with a weak D call TRBD2 (5 bases). The ends were cut back, 4 bases at V and 5 bases at J, with 11 bases in the middle. Germline V gene sequence: CDR1 SNHLY, CDR2 FYNNEI. The CDR3 is 13 residues long. The CDR3 region has the DNA TGTGCCAGCAGTGCGATACGGGGTGAGACCCAGTACTTC. Its protein is CASSAIRGETQYF.

The chain uses TRBV19 and TRBJ1-1, with D perhaps TRBD1 (6 bases). V dropped 1 base and J dropped 5 bases, with 11 bases sitting between them. Germline CDR1 and CDR2: LNHDA and SQIVND (reference sequence). The CDR3 has 14 residues. This CDR3 reads CASSIGGRGTEAFF. The CDR3 nucleotides read TGTGCCAGTAGTATAGGCGGGAGGGGGACTGAAGCTTTCTTT. The full variable domain, in which reference TRBV19 and TRBJ1-1 provide the parts outside the CDR3, is DGGITQSPKYLFRKEGQNVTLSCEQNLNHDAMYWYRQDPGQGLRLIYYSQIVNDFQKGDIAEGYSVSREKKESFPLTVTSAQKNPTAFYLCASSIGGRGTEAFFGQGTRLTVV.

The chain combines TRBV23-1 with TRBJ1-1; TRBD1 might be the D (5 bases). TRBV23-1 is sorted into the ORF group, with uncertain function. Trimming took off 8 bases at V and 0 bases at J, with 10 bases between the two ends. The CDR3 is 13 residues long. Here the CDR3 DNA reads TGCGCCAGCTTGGGACTGATGAACACTGAAGCTTTCTTT. Its protein product is CASLGLMNTEAFF.

The chain carries TRBV12-5 and TRBJ2-6; D is undetermined. The V gene lost 0 bases and the J gene lost 0 bases, with 6 bases spanning the gap. Germline CDR1 and CDR2: LGHNT and FRNRAP. CDR3 length equals 16 residues. The CDR3 coding sequence is TGTGCTAGTGGTTTGGTACGATCCTCTGGGGCCAACGTCCTGACTTTC. Its protein is CASGLVRSSGANVLTF. The variable domain in full, with the rest retrieved from reference TRBV12-5 and TRBJ2-6, is DARVTQTPRHKVTEMGQEVTMRCQPILGHNTVFWYRQTMMQGLELLAYFRNRAPLDDSGMPKDRFSAEMPDATLATLKIQPSEPRDSAVYFCASGLVRSSGANVLTFGAGSRLTVL.

The CDR3 DNA reads as TGTGCCAGCAGCTTAATGGGGGGGCCCGCTGAAGCTTTCTTT. This translates into CASSLMGGPAEAFF. The rearrangement joins TRBV7-3 to TRBJ1-1, with TRBD1 as a possible D gene (6 bases). The CDR3 covers 14 residues. Germline CDR1 reads SGHTA; CDR2 reads FQGTGA. Trimming took off 1 base at V and 6 bases at J, with 12 bases between the two ends.